The T cell receptor (beta chain) described here comes from a study of blood T cell repertoires in COVID-19. Across the study: Sample material is recorded as cDNA or gDNA derived from T cells, B-cell-depleted T cells, or PBMCs.

Assay used: immunoSEQ multiplex PCR; TCRdb lists only in-frame clones, some missing. The sample records under 150,000 clones, around 80% being singletons. Only one count was recorded for this clone. The CDR3 has 15 residues. Germline values: CDR1 SNHLY, CDR2 FYNNEI. Trimming pared 7 bases from V and 1 base from J, leaving 14 bases between. The TCR originated in a woman of 80 years or more with active or convalescent COVID-19. The sequenced material came from peripheral blood. The chain is built from TRBV2 and TRBJ1-5; TRBD1 might be the D (6 bases). This CDR3 is CASISGDGSNQPQHF. CDR3 coding DNA: TGTGCCAGCATATCAGGGGACGGAAGCAATCAGCCCCAGCATTTT.